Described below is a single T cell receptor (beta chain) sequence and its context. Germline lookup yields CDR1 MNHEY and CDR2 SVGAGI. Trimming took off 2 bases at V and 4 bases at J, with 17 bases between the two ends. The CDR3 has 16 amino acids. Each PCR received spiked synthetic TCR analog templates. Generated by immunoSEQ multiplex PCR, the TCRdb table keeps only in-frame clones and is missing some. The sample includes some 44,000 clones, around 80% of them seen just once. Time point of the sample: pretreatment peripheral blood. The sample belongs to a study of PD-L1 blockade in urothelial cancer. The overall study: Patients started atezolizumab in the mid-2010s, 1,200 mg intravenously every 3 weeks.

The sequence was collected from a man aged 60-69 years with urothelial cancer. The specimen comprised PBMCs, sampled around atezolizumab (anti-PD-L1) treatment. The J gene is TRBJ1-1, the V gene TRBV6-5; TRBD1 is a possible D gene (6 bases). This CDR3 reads CASSYGTQGRSTEAFF. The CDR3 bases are TGTGCCAGCAGTTACGGAACACAGGGAAGGAGCACTGAAGCTTTCTTT.